The 8 T cell receptor beta chains below come from one sample, sequenced in a study of shared clonotypes between healthy human individuals. Sequencing used immunoSEQ multiplex PCR; TCRdb keeps in-frame clones, though not all of them. The table records about 2.1 million clones, roughly 95% of them present only once. In the naive CD8 group, cells lacked CD45RO and were positively selected for CCR7, so terminally differentiated effector memory CD45RA+ cells were left out. The sequenced material came from naive CD8+ T cells from PBMCs. Receptors originate from a man aged 18 to 30 in good health. Some clones in this sample may be carry-over from other donors' samples.

The chain couples TRBV5-1 to TRBJ1-1; D unresolved. Trimming took off 0 bases at V and 0 bases at J, with 9 bases between the two ends. From germline, CDR1 is SGHRS and CDR2 YFSETQ. The CDR3 is made up of 15 amino acids. Written as DNA, the CDR3 is TGCGCCAGCAGCTTGGAAGTAGTCATGAACACTGAAGCTTTCTTT. Translating gives CASSLEVVMNTEAFF.

J is TRBJ2-7 and V is TRBV28; D is perhaps TRBD1 (5 bases). Trimming took 10 bases from V and 6 from J, leaving 16 bases between them. Germline V CDR1 and CDR2: MDHEN, SYDVKM. The CDR3 totals 12 residues. The CDR3 loop reads CATRTFGAEQYF. The CDR3 DNA sequence: TGTGCCACCAGGACCTTTGGGGCCGAGCAGTACTTC.

This sequence joins TRBV7-9 and TRBJ2-7; D perhaps matches TRBD2 (7 bases). CDR3 length equals 16 residues. Trimming shortened V by 4 bases and J by 3 bases, and 19 bases separated the two germline ends. CDR1 SEHNR and CDR2 FQNEAQ come from the germline V gene (reference sequence). The CDR3 nucleotides read TGTGCCAGCAGCTCGGGGGGCGGAATCACCTTCTACGAGCAGTACTTC. It translates to CASSSGGGITFYEQYF.

This chain uses TRBV7-9 with TRBJ2-4; D tentatively fits TRBD1 or TRBD2 (5 bases each). The germline V gene has CDR1 SEHNR and CDR2 FQNEAQ (reference sequence). Deletions cut 8 bases from V and 9 bases from J, with 14 bases between. The CDR3 runs to 12 residues. In nucleotides, the CDR3 is TGTGCCAGCGGACGGGACCGGAGCATTCAGTACTTC. The encoded protein is CASGRDRSIQYF.

The rearrangement joins TRBV7-9 to TRBJ2-7, with TRBD1 matching 10 bases. CDR1 is SEHNR, CDR2 FQNEAQ, per germline (reference sequence). Germline trimming cut 0 bases from V and 5 bases from J; bases unmatched to any gene: 4. This CDR3 has 15 residues. CDR3 loop: CASSLAGQGLHEQYF. CDR3 DNA sequence: TGTGCCAGCAGCTTAGCGGGACAGGGGCTCCACGAGCAGTACTTC.

The gene calls are TRBV11-2 and TRBJ2-2; D is possibly TRBD1 (7 bases). Trimming removed 0 bases from V and 4 bases from J, with 18 bases in between. There are 18 residues in the CDR3. CDR1 is SGHAT, CDR2 FQNNGV, per germline. CDR3 nucleotides: TGTGCCAGCAGCTTAGAGGCTCGGAGGGGGCTTAGCACCGGGGAGCTGTTTTTT. The encoded protein is CASSLEARRGLSTGELFF.

V is TRBV9 and J is TRBJ2-4; TRBD2 matches at 7 bases. CDR1 SGDLS and CDR2 YYNGEE come from the germline V gene. Trimming removed 4 bases from V and 7 bases from J; junction bases left unmatched: 5. This CDR3 spans 13 amino acids. The CDR3 loop reads CASSPFGGNIQYF. In DNA, the CDR3 is TGTGCCAGCAGCCCCTTCGGGGGGAACATTCAGTACTTC. Combining the CDR3 with reference TRBV9 and TRBJ2-4 gives the whole variable domain DSGVTQTPKHLITATGQRVTLRCSPRSGDLSVYWYQQSLDQGLQFLIQYYNGEERAKGNILERFSAQQFPDLHSELNLSSLELGDSALYFCASSPFGGNIQYFGAGTRLSVL.

The sample holds a few counts of this clone. V gene TRBV29-1 combines with J gene TRBJ2-1; D is undetermined. The V end was cut by 5 bases, the J end by 5 bases, with 7 bases between. Germline-derived CDR1 and CDR2 are SQVTM and ANQGSEA. The CDR3 has 11 amino acids. This chain's CDR3 is CSVRINNEQFF. The CDR3 DNA sequence: TGCAGCGTTCGGATCAACAATGAGCAGTTCTTC.